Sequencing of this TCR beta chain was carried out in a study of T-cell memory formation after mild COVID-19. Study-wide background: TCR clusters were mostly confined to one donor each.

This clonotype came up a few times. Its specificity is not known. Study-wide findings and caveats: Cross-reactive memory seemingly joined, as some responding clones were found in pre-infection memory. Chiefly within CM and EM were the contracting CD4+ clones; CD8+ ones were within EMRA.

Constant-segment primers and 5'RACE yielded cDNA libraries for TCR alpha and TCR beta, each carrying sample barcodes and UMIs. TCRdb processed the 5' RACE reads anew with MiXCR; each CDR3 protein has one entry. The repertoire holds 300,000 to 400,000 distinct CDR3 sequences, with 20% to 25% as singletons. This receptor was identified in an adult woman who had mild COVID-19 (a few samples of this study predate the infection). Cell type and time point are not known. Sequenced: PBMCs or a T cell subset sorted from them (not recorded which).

The CDR3 nucleotides are TGTGCCAGCAGTTACACACCGGGACAGGGATTGACTAGCAATCAGCCCCAGCATTTT. It is translated as CASSYTPGQGLTSNQPQHF. This chain links TRBV6-6 with TRBJ1-5; 9 bases map to TRBD1. Germline V gene sequence: CDR1 MNHNY, CDR2 SVGAGI (reference sequence). The CDR3 is 19 residues long. V was clipped by 2 bases and J by 0 bases; unmatched bases: 11.